Below, one TCR beta chain is given with its context. Its target is unknown. This entry belongs to a study of cytomegalovirus exposure and HLA in healthy donors. The V end was cut by 3 bases, the J end by 6 bases, with 6 bases between. This CDR3 has 12 residues. CDR1 and CDR2 (germline): SGHNT, YYREEE (reference sequence). General study results and limits: In presence/absence analyses, roughly uniform sequencing depth across donors was assumed. Some V segments, TRBV6-2 and TRBV6-3 among them, were indistinguishable and were therefore excluded. More clonal expansion characterized HLA-associated TCR beta chains than equally common others in a later analysis. Highly shared sequence variants in one cluster were likely a sequencing artifact.

Both 60 Vbeta primers and 13 Jbeta primers went into the PCR. Method: immunoSEQ multiplex PCR; TCRdb's copy keeps in-frame clones and lacks some. The repertoire has under 150,000 clones, 80% of them found once; the top ten carry about 2.6%. The V and J genes are TRBV5-4 and TRBJ2-2; the D is unclear. The origin of this receptor is a man between 25 and 39 years old in good health and CMV-seronegative. The sequencing sample was made of PBMCs. The CDR3 loop reads CASSYLAGELFF. CDR3 DNA sequence: TGTGCCAGCAGCTATCTCGCCGGGGAGCTGTTTTTT.